The next 18 T cell receptor beta chains were all read from a single sample in a study of cytomegalovirus exposure and HLA in healthy donors. Primers included in the PCR were 60 Vbeta and 13 Jbeta primers. The assay was immunoSEQ multiplex PCR, and TCRdb's table has in-frame clones only and misses some. Of some 150,000 clones in the sample, around 80% were seen once. Material: PBMCs. These receptors originate from a man aged 25 to 40 in good health and CMV-seropositive.

The gene calls are TRBV6-1 and TRBJ2-7, with TRBD1 identical over 12 bases. Trimming took 0 bases from V and 6 from J; bases not matched to a gene: 3. The CDR3 is 15 residues long. Germline lookup yields CDR1 MNHNS and CDR2 SASEGT. The CDR3 protein is CASSEAGTGGGEQYF. CDR3 bases: TGTGCCAGCAGTGAAGCGGGGACAGGGGGCGGCGAGCAGTACTTC.

This clone came up once. The chain recombines TRBV2 with TRBJ1-1, with D perhaps TRBD1 (5 bases). Germline CDR1 reads SNHLY; CDR2 reads FYNNEI. Trimming pared 7 bases from V and 1 base from J, leaving 10 bases between. The CDR3 is 13 residues long. Here the CDR3 DNA reads TGTGCCAGCACCAAGACAGAGAACACTGAAGCTTTCTTT. Its protein is CASTKTENTEAFF.

The chain employs TRBV5-1 and TRBJ2-6; D unclear. Trimming removed 4 bases from V and 0 bases from J, with 8 bases in between. The CDR3 loop spans 15 amino acids. Germline V gene data show CDR1 as SGHRS and CDR2 as YFSETQ. The CDR3 DNA is TGCGCCAGCAGCGACAAGAGCTCTGGGGCCAACGTCCTGACTTTC. Protein product: CASSDKSSGANVLTF.

The gene calls are TRBV5-6 and TRBJ2-1; 9 nucleotides line up with TRBD1. The germline CDR1 and CDR2 sequences are SGHDT and YYEEEE. V shed 3 bases, J shed 4 bases, and the junction held 5 bases outside the gene matches. This CDR3 has 15 residues. For the CDR3, the DNA is TGTGCCAGCAGCTCCCCGGGACAGGGATACAATGAGCAGTTCTTC. Its translation is CASSSPGQGYNEQFF. Looking up the rest from reference TRBV5-6 and TRBJ2-1 gives the full variable domain: DAGVTQSPTHLIKTRGQQVTLRCSPKSGHDTVSWYQQALGQGPQFIFQYYEEEERQRGNFPDRFSGHQFPNYSSELNVNALLLGDSALYLCASSSPGQGYNEQFFGPGTRLTVL.

The chain combines TRBV27 with TRBJ2-7; 9 bases are shared with TRBD2. V trimming: 4 bases; J trimming: 0 bases; junction bases outside the gene matches: 7. Germline-derived CDR1 and CDR2 are MNHEY and SMNVEV (reference sequence). CDR3 length: 16 amino acids. CDR3 protein: CASSSGTSLSSYEQYF. For the CDR3, the DNA is TGTGCCAGCAGTTCAGGGACTAGCCTAAGCTCCTACGAGCAGTACTTC.

The J gene is TRBJ2-3, the V gene TRBV28, with 7 bases that match TRBD1. The germline gives CDR1 MDHEN, CDR2 SYDVKM. V lost 6 bases to trimming and J lost 4 bases; unmatched junction nucleotides: 7. The CDR3 sequence is 14 residues long. DNA of the CDR3: TGTGCCAGCAGGGGGACAGACCCACCAGATACGCAGTATTTT. It codes for CASRGTDPPDTQYF.

J is TRBJ2-7 and V is TRBV28; the match to TRBD1 covers 7 bases. This CDR3 has 14 residues. V lost 7 bases and J lost 0; bases outside the gene matches: 6. CDR1 is MDHEN, CDR2 SYDVKM, per germline. DNA for the CDR3: TGTGCCAGCAAAACAGGGGAACTCTCCTACGAGCAGTACTTC. Translated, it gives CASKTGELSYEQYF.

The chain couples TRBV11-2 to TRBJ2-7; D remains unclear. The CDR3 spans 15 residues. CDR1 and CDR2 (germline): SGHAT, FQNNGV. V gave up 1 base and J gave up 2 bases, with 12 bases separating them. The CDR3 bases are TGTGCCAGCAGCTTAGTGGAGACGGTTACCTACGAGCAGTACTTC. It is translated as CASSLVETVTYEQYF.

The chain is built from TRBV30 and TRBJ1-6; TRBD1 is a possible D gene (6 bases). Germline V gene sequence: CDR1 GTSNPN, CDR2 SVGIG (reference sequence). V was shortened by 5 bases and J by 5 bases, with 13 bases between the two germline ends. This CDR3 is 14 amino acids long. The CDR3 loop reads CAWGTGFNNSPLHF. CDR3 coding DNA: TGTGCCTGGGGAACAGGGTTTAATAATTCACCCCTCCACTTT.

This chain connects TRBV6-1 to TRBJ2-3; 9 bases match TRBD1. There are 15 residues in the CDR3. V was clipped by 3 bases and J by 4 bases; unmatched bases: 5. CDR1 is MNHNS, CDR2 SASEGT, per germline. In nucleotides, the CDR3 is TGTGCCAGCAGTGACCGGGACAGGGTCCCAGATACGCAGTATTTT. Protein sequence: CASSDRDRVPDTQYF.

The rearrangement uses TRBV18 and TRBJ1-1; D ambiguous. The CDR3 consists of 22 residues. V lost 1 base and J 2 bases, leaving 32 bases between the germline ends. Germline V lookup: CDR1 KGHSH, CDR2 LQKENI. The CDR3, as DNA: TGTGCCAGCTCACCACAGTTATTTGGGTCCACATCGGCCACCCGGGGTAACACTGAAGCTTTCTTT. It specifies CASSPQLFGSTSATRGNTEAFF.

This chain joins TRBV30 and TRBJ1-5; 10 nucleotides align to TRBD1. Germline CDR1 GTSNPN, CDR2 SVGIG (reference sequence). V trimming: 4 bases; J trimming: 3 bases; junction bases outside the gene matches: 6. The CDR3 is 15 amino acids. As DNA, the CDR3 is TGTGCCTGGAACCGACAGGGGGCCTTCAATCAGCCCCAGCATTTT. Translation: CAWNRQGAFNQPQHF. Based on the CDR3 plus reference TRBV30 and TRBJ1-5, the full variable domain is SQTIHQWPATLVQPVGSPLSLECTVEGTSNPNLYWYRQAAGRGLQLLFYSVGIGQISSEVPQNLSASRPQDRQFILSSKKLLLSDSGFYLCAWNRQGAFNQPQHFGDGTRLSIL.

The chain is built from TRBV6-5 and TRBJ2-7; D perhaps matches TRBD1 (6 bases). V gave up 6 bases and J gave up 3 bases, with 15 bases separating them. CDR1 MNHEY and CDR2 SVGAGI come from the germline V gene. The CDR3 has 14 residues. The CDR3 nucleotides read TGTGCCAGCAGCCTGGACAGAGTCGACTACGAGCAGTACTTC. This gives the protein CASSLDRVDYEQYF.

CDR3 DNA sequence: TGTGCCAGCAGTGGGGCTCGGAGGGCGGCGGGTACTGAAGCTTTCTTT. Its translation is CASSGARRAAGTEAFF. The chain couples TRBV6-1 to TRBJ1-1; D is unresolved. The CDR3 runs 16 residues. The germline V gene encodes CDR1 MNHNS and CDR2 SASEGT. Trimming took off 4 bases at V and 5 bases at J, with 20 bases between the two ends.

This chain uses TRBV5-1 with TRBJ2-5, with TRBD2 matching 8 bases. J lost 3 bases, V lost 0 bases, and 1 base had no gene match. Germline assignment: CDR1 SGHRS and CDR2 YFSETQ. The length of the CDR3 is 14 residues. As DNA, the CDR3 is TGCGCCAGCAGCTTGGGAGCGGGGGAAGAGACCCAGTACTTC. Its translation is CASSLGAGEETQYF.

This sequence joins TRBV28 and TRBJ2-5, with 9 bases identical to TRBD1. The trim removed 6 bases at V and 1 base at J, leaving 6 bases unmatched. Looked up from germline, CDR1 is MDHEN and CDR2 is SYDVKM. The CDR3 runs to 15 residues. CDR3: CASRETGGLQETQYF. Here the CDR3 DNA reads TGTGCCAGCAGGGAAACAGGGGGCCTCCAAGAGACCCAGTACTTC.

Worth noting for this clone: Other DNA sequences in the sample encode the same CDR3. The chain uses TRBV19 and TRBJ1-2; 8 bases line up with TRBD1. Germline V CDR1 and CDR2: LNHDA, SQIVND (reference sequence). Trimming removed 5 bases from V and 14 bases from J; junction bases left unmatched: 19. CDR3 size: 15 residues. As DNA, the CDR3 is TGTGCCAGTAGTTACTACGCCCAGGGGGCTTATGGTTATACCTTC. It codes for CASSYYAQGAYGYTF.

This sequence joins TRBV9 and TRBJ2-3; D might be TRBD1 (6 bases). Trimming took off 6 bases at V and 9 bases at J, with 14 bases between the two ends. Germline values: CDR1 SGDLS, CDR2 YYNGEE. CDR3 length equals 12 residues. The CDR3 reads CASTGAVWTQYF. CDR3 DNA sequence: TGTGCCAGCACAGGGGCCGTCTGGACGCAGTATTTT.